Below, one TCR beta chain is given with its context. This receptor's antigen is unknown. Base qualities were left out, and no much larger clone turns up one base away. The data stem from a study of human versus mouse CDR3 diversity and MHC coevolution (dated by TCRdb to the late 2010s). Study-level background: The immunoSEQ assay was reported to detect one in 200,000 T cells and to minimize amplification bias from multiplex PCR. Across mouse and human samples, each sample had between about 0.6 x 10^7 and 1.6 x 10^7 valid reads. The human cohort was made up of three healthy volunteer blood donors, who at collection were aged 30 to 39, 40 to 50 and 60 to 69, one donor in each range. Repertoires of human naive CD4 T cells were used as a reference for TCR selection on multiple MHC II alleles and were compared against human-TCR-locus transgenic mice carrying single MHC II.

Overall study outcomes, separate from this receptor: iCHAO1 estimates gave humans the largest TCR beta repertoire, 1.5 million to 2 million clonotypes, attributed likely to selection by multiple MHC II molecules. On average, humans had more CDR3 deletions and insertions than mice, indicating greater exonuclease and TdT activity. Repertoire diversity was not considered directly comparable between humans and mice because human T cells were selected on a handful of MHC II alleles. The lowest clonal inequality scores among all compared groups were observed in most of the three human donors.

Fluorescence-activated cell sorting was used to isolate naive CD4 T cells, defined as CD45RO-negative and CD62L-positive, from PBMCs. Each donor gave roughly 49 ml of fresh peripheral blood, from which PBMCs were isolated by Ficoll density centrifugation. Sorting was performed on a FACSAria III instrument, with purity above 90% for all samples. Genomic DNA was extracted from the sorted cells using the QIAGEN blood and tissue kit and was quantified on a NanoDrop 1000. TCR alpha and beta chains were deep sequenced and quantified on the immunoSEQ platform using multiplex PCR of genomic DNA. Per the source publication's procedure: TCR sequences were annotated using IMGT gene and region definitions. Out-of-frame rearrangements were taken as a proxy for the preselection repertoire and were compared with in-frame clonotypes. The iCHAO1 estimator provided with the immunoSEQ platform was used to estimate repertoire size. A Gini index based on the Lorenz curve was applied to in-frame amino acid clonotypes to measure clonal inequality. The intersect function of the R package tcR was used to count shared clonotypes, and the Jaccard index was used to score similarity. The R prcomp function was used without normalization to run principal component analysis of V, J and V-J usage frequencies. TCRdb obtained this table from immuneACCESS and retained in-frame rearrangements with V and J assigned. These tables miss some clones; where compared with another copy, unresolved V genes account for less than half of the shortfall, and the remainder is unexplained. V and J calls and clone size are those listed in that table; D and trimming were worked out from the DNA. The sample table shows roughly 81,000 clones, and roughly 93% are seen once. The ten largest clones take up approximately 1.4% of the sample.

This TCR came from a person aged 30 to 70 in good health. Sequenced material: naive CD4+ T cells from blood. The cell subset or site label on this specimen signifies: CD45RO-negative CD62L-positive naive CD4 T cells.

The CDR3 region: CASSPRDRGGLNTEAFF. The bases read TGTGCCAGCTCACCGCGGGACCGGGGGGGTCTGAACACTGAAGCTTTCTTT. The chain is encoded by TRBV18 joined to TRBJ1-1; TRBD1 is perhaps the D gene, given 5 matching bases. From a lookup of the germline V gene, CDR1 and CDR2 are KGHSH and LQKENI. V loses 3 bases, J loses 0 bases, and the germline ends lie 17 bases apart. Including cysteine and phenylalanine, the CDR3 has 17 amino acids. Only the CDR3 DNA stays, 51 bases, in frame from base 1.